These T cell receptor beta chains were read from a single sample in a study of blood T cell repertoires in COVID-19. Method: immunoSEQ multiplex PCR; TCRdb's copy keeps in-frame clones and lacks some. This table has about 350,000 clones, approximately 86% appearing once. The sample was peripheral blood. The receptors were gathered from a woman in her sixties with COVID-19, enrolled during active disease. CDR3s include the opening cysteine and the closing phenylalanine or tryptophan. Fields, in order: D gene, V gene, clone size, J gene, CDR3 protein, CDR3 DNA. A D gene is named only where the DNA matches it firmly. A row's size may be missing; if present it is once, few, many or a size class.

TRBD2	TRBV7-2	once	TRBJ2-4	CASSSSGGLDIQYF	TGTGCCAGCAGCTCGAGCGGGGGGCTTGACATTCAGTACTTC
TRBD1	TRBV5-6	-	TRBJ1-3	CASSLGSGQSMSDTIYF	TGTGCCAGCAGCTTGGGCTCGGGACAGAGCATGTCGGACACCATATATTTT
TRBD1	TRBV11-2	-	TRBJ2-2	CASSPTPHRGDTPGELFF	TGTGCCAGCAGCCCTACACCTCACAGGGGCGATACGCCCGGGGAGCTGTTTTTT
TRBD1	TRBV4-3	-	TRBJ1-2	CASSQDNQGVYTF	TGCGCCAGCAGCCAAGATAATCAGGGGGTGTACACCTTC
TRBD2	TRBV20-1	-	TRBJ2-7	CSARLASEQYF	TGCAGTGCCAGACTAGCGTCCGAGCAGTACTTC
TRBD1	TRBV19	once	TRBJ1-1	CASSTLTGWVTEAFF	TGTGCCAGTAGTACCTTGACAGGGTGGGTCACTGAAGCTTTCTTT
TRBD2	TRBV6-2/TRBV6-3	few	TRBJ2-2	CASSYSVQRGSGTGELFF	TGTGCCAGCAGTTACTCGGTTCAGCGGGGGTCCGGAACCGGGGAGCTGTTTTTT
TRBD1	TRBV5-1	once	TRBJ2-7	CASSWGTGGPYEQYF	TGCGCCAGCAGCTGGGGGACAGGGGGACCCTACGAGCAGTACTTC
-	TRBV28	-	TRBJ1-2	CASSPQVKHGYTF	TGTGCCAGCAGTCCTCAAGTAAAGCATGGCTACACCTTC
TRBD2	TRBV24-1	-	TRBJ2-1	CATSDISGGAGQFF	TGTGCCACCAGTGATATTAGCGGGGGGGCCGGACAGTTCTTC
-	TRBV28	-	TRBJ1-2	CASRLPSSVNYGYTF	TGTGCCAGCAGGCTACCGTCGTCGGTCAACTATGGCTACACCTTC
-	TRBV2	-	TRBJ2-3	CASSEGWLRTDTQYF	TGTGCCAGCAGTGAAGGGTGGCTCCGAACAGATACGCAGTATTTT
-	TRBV6-2/TRBV6-3	-	TRBJ1-2	CASSARGTRDDYTF	TGTGCCAGCAGCGCTAGGGGGACAAGGGACGACTACACCTTC
-	TRBV11-2	-	TRBJ1-1	CASSLAHGGHTEAFF	TGTGCCAGCAGCTTAGCTCACGGTGGGCACACTGAAGCTTTCTTT
TRBD1	TRBV24-1	-	TRBJ2-3	CATRDADRDTQYF	TGTGCCACCAGAGACGCGGACAGGGATACGCAGTATTTT
-	TRBV6-5	once	TRBJ1-2	CASSSMEGRYGYTF	TGTGCCAGCAGTTCCATGGAGGGAAGGTATGGCTACACCTTC
TRBD2	TRBV2	-	TRBJ2-2	CASSERVSGGFGGELFF	TGTGCCAGCAGTGAACGTGTTAGCGGGGGGTTCGGCGGGGAGCTGTTTTTT
TRBD2	TRBV7-2	-	TRBJ2-7	CASSPGWRGVSTREQYF	TGTGCCAGCAGCCCCGGATGGCGGGGGGTATCCACGCGCGAGCAGTACTTC
TRBD1	TRBV5-1	-	TRBJ1-2	CASSLGQGHGGYTF	TGCGCCAGCAGCTTAGGACAGGGTCATGGAGGCTACACCTTC
TRBD2	TRBV7-3	once	TRBJ2-1	CASSPRLAGGNEQFF	TGTGCCAGCAGCCCCCGACTAGCGGGGGGCAATGAGCAGTTCTTC
TRBD1	TRBV30	once	TRBJ2-5	CAWSPLGQGMKTQYF	TGTGCCTGGAGTCCCCTGGGACAGGGGATGAAGACCCAGTACTTC
-	TRBV5-1	-	TRBJ1-6	CASSNGILGHYNSPLHF	TGCGCCAGCAGCAACGGTATTTTGGGACACTATAATTCACCCCTCCACTTT
TRBD2	TRBV18	-	TRBJ2-1	CASSPIPGLAGAFTAYNEQFF	TGTGCCAGCTCACCGATCCCGGGACTAGCGGGGGCATTCACCGCCTACAATGAGCAGTTCTTC
TRBD1	TRBV19	once	TRBJ1-4	CASSRQGSANEKLFF	TGTGCCAGTAGCAGACAGGGGAGTGCTAATGAAAAACTGTTTTTT
TRBD2	TRBV6-5	-	TRBJ2-3	CASRPGLAVGGAQYF	TGTGCCAGCAGGCCGGGACTAGCGGTAGGGGGGGCGCAGTATTTT
TRBD2	TRBV6-4	once	TRBJ2-1	CASSEGLAGYNEQFF	TGTGCCAGCAGTGAAGGGCTAGCGGGGTACAATGAGCAGTTCTTC
TRBD1	TRBV5-1	-	TRBJ2-2	CASTGQGNTGELFF	TGCGCCAGCACGGGACAGGGGAACACCGGGGAGCTGTTTTTT
-	TRBV4-3	-	TRBJ1-3	CASSLLYRQDGGNTIYF	TGCGCCAGCAGCCTATTGTATCGACAGGACGGTGGAAACACCATATATTTT
-	TRBV19	-	TRBJ1-2	CASSIVLSYGYTF	TGTGCCAGTAGTATCGTGTTGAGCTATGGCTACACCTTC
-	TRBV3-1/TRBV3-2	-	TRBJ1-1	CASSQYALLNTEAFF	TGTGCCAGCAGCCAATATGCGCTTTTGAACACTGAAGCTTTCTTT
-	TRBV9	-	TRBJ1-3	CASSARLPLTAGNTIYF	TGTGCCAGCAGCGCACGACTTCCCCTGACAGCTGGAAACACCATATATTTT
-	TRBV6-2/TRBV6-3	-	TRBJ1-6	CASSYYAVGNSPLHF	TGTGCCAGCAGTTACTACGCAGTCGGGAATTCACCCCTCCACTTT
-	TRBV4-1	-	TRBJ1-2	CASSHDPIASDGYTF	TGCGCCAGCAGCCACGATCCTATTGCATCCGATGGCTACACCTTC
-	TRBV5-6	-	TRBJ1-6	CASSWEGSSYNSPLHF	TGTGCCAGCAGCTGGGAGGGAAGCTCCTATAATTCACCCCTCCACTTT
-	TRBV29-1	once	TRBJ1-5	CSALLPGVGQPQHF	TGCAGCGCTTTACTCCCAGGGGTGGGTCAGCCCCAGCATTTT
-	TRBV12-3/TRBV12-4	-	TRBJ1-2	CASTLEGLDGYTF	TGTGCCAGCACCTTGGAGGGTCTGGACGGCTACACCTTC
TRBD1	TRBV27	few	TRBJ1-6	CASRDRGVGESSPLHF	TGTGCCAGCAGGGACAGGGGGGTAGGGGAGTCCTCACCCCTCCACTTT
TRBD1	TRBV5-6	once	TRBJ1-6	CASSRGTGRNNSPLHF	TGTGCCAGCAGCCGCGGGACAGGCAGGAATAATTCACCCCTCCACTTT
TRBD2	TRBV29-1	-	TRBJ2-3	CSVAQWGGNTDTQYF	TGCAGCGTAGCCCAGTGGGGGGGTAACACAGATACGCAGTATTTT
-	TRBV27	-	TRBJ2-4	CASSLAALTGFTKNIQYF	TGTGCCAGCAGTTTAGCGGCCCTAACAGGTTTTACCAAAAACATTCAGTACTTC
TRBD2	TRBV7-3	-	TRBJ2-5	CASSPARGSGGIQETQYF	TGTGCCAGCAGCCCGGCCAGGGGTAGCGGGGGGATACAAGAGACCCAGTACTTC
TRBD1	TRBV18	-	TRBJ2-1	CASSNHPGQVYNEQFF	TGTGCCAGCTCAAACCATCCGGGACAGGTCTACAATGAGCAGTTCTTC
TRBD1	TRBV27	-	TRBJ2-7	CASSPPPDREDYEQYF	TGTGCCAGCAGTCCCCCCCCGGACAGGGAAGACTACGAGCAGTACTTC
TRBD1	TRBV5-1	once	TRBJ2-7	CASRRTGGSEQYF	TGCGCCAGCAGAAGGACAGGGGGCAGCGAGCAGTACTTC
TRBD2	TRBV27	-	TRBJ2-7	CASLGLAGPNEQYF	TGTGCCAGTCTAGGACTAGCGGGACCTAACGAGCAGTACTTC
-	TRBV5-4	-	TRBJ1-1	CASSLERTEAFF	TGTGCCAGCAGCTTGGAACGGACTGAAGCTTTCTTT